This T cell receptor (beta chain) came from a study of control samples from healthy donors and cancer patients. Libraries were prepared by immunoSEQ multiplex PCR; TCRdb keeps only in-frame clonotypes and omits some of them. The sample has some 120,000 clones, over 75% seen once. Germline-derived CDR1 and CDR2 are SGHTA and FQGTGA. The CDR3 spans 16 residues. J was trimmed by 3 bases and V by 1 base; bases with no gene match: 2. Sequencing was done on a sample of PBMCs. The sequence came from a woman between 45 and 60 years old with colorectal cancer. The chain couples TRBV7-3 to TRBJ2-3; 12 nucleotides align to TRBD2. DNA for the CDR3: TGTGCCAGCAGCTTAAATGGACTAGCGGGAACAGATACGCAGTATTTT. Translation gives CASSLNGLAGTDTQYF.